This TCR beta chain was found in a study of T cells in Graves' hyperthyroidism and ophthalmopathy. Germline CDR1 DFQATT, CDR2 SNEGSKA (reference sequence). The CDR3 runs to 15 residues. Losses at the gene ends were 3 bases for V and 3 bases for J; bases not matched to a gene: 11. Points from the study as a whole: The model predicted ophthalmopathy a median roughly 6.5 months before onset. A 13 V-J signature model discriminated ophthalmopathy versus stable hyperthyroidism.

This clonotype has only one observation. Its antigen is currently unknown. There were TCR beta CDR3 regions amplified from RNA transcripts. RT-PCR in the first round (using the HTBI primer set) targeted the TCR CDR3. TCRdb reprocessed the multiplex PCR reads with MiXCR, giving one entry per CDR3 protein. The sample records under 250,000 distinct CDR3 sequences, almost 25% being singletons. J is TRBJ2-7 and V is TRBV20-1; 7 bases match TRBD2. Material: blood. This sequence was found in a woman in her thirties or forties with Graves' ophthalmopathy. The CDR3 DNA reads TGCAGTGCTAGGGGGGGGGGGACTACCAACTACGAGCAGTACTTC. This translates into CSARGGGTTNYEQYF.